This is a list of T cell receptor beta chains from one sample in a study of T cells in localized non-small cell lung cancer. Sequencing was performed with immunoSEQ multiplex PCR; in TCRdb, only in-frame clones are kept and a portion is missing. The repertoire holds roughly 71,000 clones, 86% seen once, with 20% to 25% in the top ten. This specimen was peripheral blood, taken before any cancer treatment. The receptor set was obtained from a male donor at least 60 years old with stage III squamous cell lung carcinoma. Both conserved end residues are part of each CDR3. The D gene is left open where the match is weak. Only some rows state a clone size, as once, few, many or a class for expanded clones.

D gene	clone size	J gene	V gene	CDR3 DNA	CDR3 protein
TRBD2	once	TRBJ2-5	TRBV11-1	TGTGCCAGCAGCTTGGGGACTAGCGGGGGCTCGTACCAAGAGACCCAGTACTTC	CASSLGTSGGSYQETQYF
.	once	TRBJ2-1	TRBV5-6	TGTGCCAGCAGCTTGAATGTTATAGAGCAGTTCTTC	CASSLNVIEQFF
TRBD1	.	TRBJ1-2	TRBV19	TGTGCCAGTAGTATAGGAGGGACAGGGATCTTGCGCTACACCTTC	CASSIGGTGILRYTF
.	medium-sized	TRBJ1-1	TRBV19	TGTGCCAGTAGTATAGTGAGCCACACTGAAGCTTTCTTT	CASSIVSHTEAFF
.	.	TRBJ1-4	TRBV19	TGTGCCAGTCAACGGACAGAAAATGAAAAACTGTTTTTT	CASQRTENEKLFF
.	.	TRBJ1-5	TRBV19	TGTGCCAGTAGTCCCAGGGTTCTTAGCAATCAGCCCCAGCATTTT	CASSPRVLSNQPQHF
.	.	TRBJ1-2	TRBV15	TGTGCCACCAGCAGGGGGGCAGGGAACTATGGCTACACCTTC	CATSRGAGNYGYTF
.	.	TRBJ2-6	TRBV30	TGTGCCTGGAGGGTATCTGGGGCCAACGTCCTGACTTTC	CAWRVSGANVLTF
.	.	TRBJ1-1	TRBV29-1	TGCAGCGTTGACAGCGGCGATGGGGCTTTCTTT	CSVDSGDGAFF
.	once	TRBJ2-3	TRBV7-3	TGTGCCAGCACCCTGAGCCCGGGGGATACGCAGTATTTT	CASTLSPGDTQYF
.	.	TRBJ1-5	TRBV19	TGTGCCAGTACTTCACTCGGACAGATCAATCAGCCCCAGCATTTT	CASTSLGQINQPQHF
.	.	TRBJ1-6	TRBV4-3	TGCGCCAGCAGCCAAGATGGAAGGGGAGGCTCACCCCTCCACTTT	CASSQDGRGGSPLHF
.	.	TRBJ1-4	TRBV7-2	TGTGCCAGCAGCTTAGGCAGGGTGAATGAAAAACTGTTTTTT	CASSLGRVNEKLFF
.	.	TRBJ2-6	TRBV7-4	TGTGCCAGCAGCGACGTGAGTCAGCTCACAAGTCGGGCCAACGTCCTGACTTTC	CASSDVSQLTSRANVLTF
TRBD1	once	TRBJ2-2	TRBV27	TGTGCCAGCAGTTTATTGGACAGGGGGGAGCTGTTTTTT	CASSLLDRGELFF
TRBD1	.	TRBJ2-5	TRBV5-4	TGTGCCAGCAGCTTAATGGGACAGGGGATGTTCGGAGAGACCCAGTACTTC	CASSLMGQGMFGETQYF